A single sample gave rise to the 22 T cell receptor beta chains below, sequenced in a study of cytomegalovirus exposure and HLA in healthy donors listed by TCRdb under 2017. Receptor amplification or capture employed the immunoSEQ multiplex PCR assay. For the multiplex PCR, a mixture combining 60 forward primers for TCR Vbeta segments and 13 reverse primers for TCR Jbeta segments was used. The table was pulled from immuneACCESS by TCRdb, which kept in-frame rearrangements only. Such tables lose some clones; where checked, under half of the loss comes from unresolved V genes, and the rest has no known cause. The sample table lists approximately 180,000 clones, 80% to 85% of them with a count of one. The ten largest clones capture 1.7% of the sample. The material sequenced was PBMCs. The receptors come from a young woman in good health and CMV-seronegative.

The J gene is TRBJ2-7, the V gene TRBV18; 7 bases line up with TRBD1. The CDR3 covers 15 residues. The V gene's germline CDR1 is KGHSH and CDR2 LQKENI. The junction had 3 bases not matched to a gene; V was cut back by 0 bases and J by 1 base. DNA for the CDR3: TGTGCCAGCTCACCACCGACAGGGTTGTCCTACGAGCAGTACTTC. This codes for CASSPPTGLSYEQYF.

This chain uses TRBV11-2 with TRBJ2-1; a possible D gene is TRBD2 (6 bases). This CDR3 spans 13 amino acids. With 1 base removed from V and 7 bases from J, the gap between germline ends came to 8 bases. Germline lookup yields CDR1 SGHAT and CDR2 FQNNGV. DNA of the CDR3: TGTGCCAGCAGCTTAGCGGGGAGGAATGAGCAGTTCTTC. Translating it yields CASSLAGRNEQFF.

CDR3 nucleotide sequence: TGCGCCAGCAGCGGGGGGACTAGCGAGTACAATGAGCAGTTCTTC. This gives the protein CASSGGTSEYNEQFF. This chain joins TRBV5-1 and TRBJ2-1, with 10 nucleotides matching TRBD2. Germline lookup yields CDR1 SGHRS and CDR2 YFSETQ. V lost 4 bases, J lost 4 bases, and 5 bases stayed unmatched. The CDR3 is made up of 15 amino acids.

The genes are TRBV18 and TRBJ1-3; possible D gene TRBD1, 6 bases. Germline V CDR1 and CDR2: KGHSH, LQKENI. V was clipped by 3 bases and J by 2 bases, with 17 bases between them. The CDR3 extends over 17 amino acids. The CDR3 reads CASSPSRAGEAGNTIYF. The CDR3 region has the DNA TGTGCCAGCTCACCTTCCCGCGCAGGGGAAGCTGGAAACACCATATATTTT.

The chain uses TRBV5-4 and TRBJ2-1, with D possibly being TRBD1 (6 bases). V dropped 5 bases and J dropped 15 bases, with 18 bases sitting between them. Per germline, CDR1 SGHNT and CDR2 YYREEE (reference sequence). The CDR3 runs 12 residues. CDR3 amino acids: CASSFGQNFRFF. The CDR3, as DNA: TGTGCCAGCAGTTTCGGACAGAACTTTCGGTTCTTC.

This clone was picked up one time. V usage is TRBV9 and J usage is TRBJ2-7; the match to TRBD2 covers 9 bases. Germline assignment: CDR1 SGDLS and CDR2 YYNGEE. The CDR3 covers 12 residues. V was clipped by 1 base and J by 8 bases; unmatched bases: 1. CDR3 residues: CASSVSGGKQYF. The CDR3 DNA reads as TGTGCCAGCAGCGTAAGCGGGGGGAAGCAGTACTTC.

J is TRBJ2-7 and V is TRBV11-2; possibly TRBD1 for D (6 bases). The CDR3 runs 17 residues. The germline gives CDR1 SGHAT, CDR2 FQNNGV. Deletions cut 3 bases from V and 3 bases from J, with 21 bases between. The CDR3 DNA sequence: TGTGCCAGCAGCTTTGGCGTGGGCCCAGGGGATCTCTACGAGCAGTACTTC. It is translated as CASSFGVGPGDLYEQYF.

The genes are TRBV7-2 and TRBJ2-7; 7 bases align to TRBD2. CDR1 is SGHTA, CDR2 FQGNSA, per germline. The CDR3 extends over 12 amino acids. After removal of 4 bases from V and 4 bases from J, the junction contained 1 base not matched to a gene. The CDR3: CASSSSGYEQYV. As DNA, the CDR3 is TGTGCCAGCAGCTCTAGCGGTTACGAGCAGTACGTC.

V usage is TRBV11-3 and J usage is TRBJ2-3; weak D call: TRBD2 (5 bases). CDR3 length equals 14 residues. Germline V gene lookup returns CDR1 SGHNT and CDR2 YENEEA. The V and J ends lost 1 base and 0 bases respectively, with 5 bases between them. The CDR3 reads CASSLGGSTDTQYF. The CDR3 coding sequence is TGTGCCAGCAGCTTAGGCGGGAGCACAGATACGCAGTATTTT.

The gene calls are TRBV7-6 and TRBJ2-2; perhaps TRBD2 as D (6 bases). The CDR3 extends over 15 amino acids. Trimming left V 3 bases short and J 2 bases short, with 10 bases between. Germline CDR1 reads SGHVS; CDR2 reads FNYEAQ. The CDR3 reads CASSFLGGNTGELFF. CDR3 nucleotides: TGTGCCAGCAGCTTTTTGGGGGGTAACACCGGGGAGCTGTTTTTT. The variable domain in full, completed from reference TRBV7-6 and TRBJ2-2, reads GAGVSQSPRYKVTKRGQDVALRCDPISGHVSLYWYRQALGQGPEFLTYFNYEAQQDKSGLPNDRFSAERPEGSISTLTIQRTEQRDSAMYRCASSFLGGNTGELFFGEGSRLTVL.

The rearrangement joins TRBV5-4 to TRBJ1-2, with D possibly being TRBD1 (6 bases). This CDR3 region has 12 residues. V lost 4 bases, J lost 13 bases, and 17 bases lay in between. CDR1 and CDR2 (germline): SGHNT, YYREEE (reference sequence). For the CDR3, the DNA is TGTGCCAGCAGCGCCCGGACAGAGCTCCTCACCTTC. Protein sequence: CASSARTELLTF. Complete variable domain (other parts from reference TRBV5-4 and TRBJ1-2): ETGVTQSPTHLIKTRGQQVTLRCSSQSGHNTVSWYQQALGQGPQFIFQYYREEENGRGNFPPRFSGLQFPNYSSELNVNALELDDSALYLCASSARTELLTFGSGTRLTVV.

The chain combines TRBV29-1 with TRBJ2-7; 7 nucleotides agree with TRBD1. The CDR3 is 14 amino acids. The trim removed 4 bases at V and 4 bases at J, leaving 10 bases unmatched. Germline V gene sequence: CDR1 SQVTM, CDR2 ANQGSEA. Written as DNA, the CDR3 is TGCAGCGTTGCCGACAGGGTTGGACGTTACGAGCAGTACTTC. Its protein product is CSVADRVGRYEQYF.

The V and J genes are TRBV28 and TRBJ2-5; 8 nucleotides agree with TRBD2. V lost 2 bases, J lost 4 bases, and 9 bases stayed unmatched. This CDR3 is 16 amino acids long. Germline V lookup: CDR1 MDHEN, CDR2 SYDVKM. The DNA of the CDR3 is TGTGCCAGCAGTTTAACGGGGACGGGAGGGCCAGAGACCCAGTACTTC. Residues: CASSLTGTGGPETQYF.

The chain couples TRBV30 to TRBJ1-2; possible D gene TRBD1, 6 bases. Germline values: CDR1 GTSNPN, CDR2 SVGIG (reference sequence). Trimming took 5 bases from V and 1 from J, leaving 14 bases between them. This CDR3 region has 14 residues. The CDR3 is CAWGRDTLNYGYTF. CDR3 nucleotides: TGTGCCTGGGGTAGGGACACCCTTAACTATGGCTACACCTTC. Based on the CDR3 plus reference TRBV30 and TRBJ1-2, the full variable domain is SQTIHQWPATLVQPVGSPLSLECTVEGTSNPNLYWYRQAAGRGLQLLFYSVGIGQISSEVPQNLSASRPQDRQFILSSKKLLLSDSGFYLCAWGRDTLNYGYTFGSGTRLTVV.

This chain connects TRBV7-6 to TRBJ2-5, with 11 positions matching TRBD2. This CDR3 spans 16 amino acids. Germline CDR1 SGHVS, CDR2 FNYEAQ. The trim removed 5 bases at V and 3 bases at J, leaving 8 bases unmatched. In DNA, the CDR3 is TGTGCCAGCAGCGTCCCGGGACTAGCGGAAGAAGAGACCCAGTACTTC. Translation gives CASSVPGLAEEETQYF.

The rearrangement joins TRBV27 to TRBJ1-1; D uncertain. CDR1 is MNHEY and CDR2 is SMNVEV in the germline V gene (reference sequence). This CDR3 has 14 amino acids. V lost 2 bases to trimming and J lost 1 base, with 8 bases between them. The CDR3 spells CASSLANKNTEAFF. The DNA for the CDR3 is TGTGCCAGCAGTTTAGCAAACAAGAACACTGAAGCTTTCTTT.

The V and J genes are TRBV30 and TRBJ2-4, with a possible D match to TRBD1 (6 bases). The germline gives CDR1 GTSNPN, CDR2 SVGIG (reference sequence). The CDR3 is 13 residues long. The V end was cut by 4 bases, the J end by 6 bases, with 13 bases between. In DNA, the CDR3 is TGTGCCTGGACGGGACACCCGGGAAACATTCAGTACTTC. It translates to CAWTGHPGNIQYF.

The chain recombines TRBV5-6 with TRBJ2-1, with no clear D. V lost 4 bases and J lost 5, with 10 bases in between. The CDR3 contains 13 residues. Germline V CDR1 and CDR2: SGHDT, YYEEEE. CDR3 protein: CASSPVRDNEQFF. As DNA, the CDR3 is TGTGCCAGCAGCCCGGTTAGAGACAATGAGCAGTTCTTC. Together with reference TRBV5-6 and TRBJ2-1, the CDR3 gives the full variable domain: DAGVTQSPTHLIKTRGQQVTLRCSPKSGHDTVSWYQQALGQGPQFIFQYYEEEERQRGNFPDRFSGHQFPNYSSELNVNALLLGDSALYLCASSPVRDNEQFFGPGTRLTVL.

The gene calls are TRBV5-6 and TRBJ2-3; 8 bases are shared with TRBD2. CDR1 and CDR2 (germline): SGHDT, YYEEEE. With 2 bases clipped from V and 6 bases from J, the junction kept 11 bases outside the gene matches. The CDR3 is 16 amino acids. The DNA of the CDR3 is TGTGCCAGCAGCTTACTAGCGGCCCAGTTGATTGATACGCAGTATTTT. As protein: CASSLLAAQLIDTQYF.

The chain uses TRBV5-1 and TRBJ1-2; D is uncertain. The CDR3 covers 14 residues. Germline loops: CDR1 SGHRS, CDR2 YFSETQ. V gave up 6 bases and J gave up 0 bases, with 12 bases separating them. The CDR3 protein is CASKRVEANYGYTF. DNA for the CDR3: TGCGCCAGCAAGAGGGTCGAAGCTAACTATGGCTACACCTTC.

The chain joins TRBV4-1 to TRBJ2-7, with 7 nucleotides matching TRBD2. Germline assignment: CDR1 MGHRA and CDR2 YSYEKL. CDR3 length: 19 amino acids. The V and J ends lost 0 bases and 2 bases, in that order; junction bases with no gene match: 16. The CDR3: CASSQDLGISRGTTYEQYF. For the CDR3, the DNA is TGCGCCAGCAGCCAAGATTTAGGTATTTCGCGCGGGACTACCTACGAGCAGTACTTC.

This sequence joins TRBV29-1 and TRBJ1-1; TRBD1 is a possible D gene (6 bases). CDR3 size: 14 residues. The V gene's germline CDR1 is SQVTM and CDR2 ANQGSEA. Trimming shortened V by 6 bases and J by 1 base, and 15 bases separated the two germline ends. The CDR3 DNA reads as TGCAGCGTATCTCGGACAGACAGGAACACTGAAGCTTTCTTT. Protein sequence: CSVSRTDRNTEAFF. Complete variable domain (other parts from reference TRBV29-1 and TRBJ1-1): SAVISQKPSRDICQRGTSLTIQCQVDSQVTMMFWYRQQPGQSLTLIATANQGSEATYESGFVIDKFPISRPNLTFSTLTVSNMSPEDSSIYLCSVSRTDRNTEAFFGQGTRLTVV.